This T cell receptor (beta chain) was sequenced for a study of CD8 T cells in Susac syndrome. CD8+ and CD4+ T cells from blood underwent TCR beta sequencing, which was carried out in a high-throughput format. Patients with Susac syndrome fulfilled recently defined diagnostic criteria for definite or probable disease. This clonotype was counted a single time. Antigen: not known. General study findings and limits: CD4+ repertoires of Susac syndrome patients lacked detectable clonal expansion.

cDNA came from roughly 0.53 to 1 ug RNA primed by random hexamers. A multiplex approach, immunoSEQ multiplex PCR, amplified TCR beta CDR3 across 54 Vbeta and 13 Jbeta. TCRdb itself ran the immunoSEQ multiplex PCR reads through MiXCR, one entry per CDR3 protein. This sample yields about 160,000 distinct CDR3 sequences, of which approximately 94% are seen a single time; 0.095% to 0.15% belongs to the top ten. The J segment lost 2 bases and the V segment lost 3 bases, leaving 5 bases of the junction unmatched. Per the germline V gene, CDR1 is DFQATT and CDR2 is SNEGSKA (reference sequence). This CDR3 spans 14 amino acids.

The TCR was taken from a human donor with Susac syndrome. The sequenced sample consisted of CD4+ T cells from PBMCs. V and J are TRBV20-1 and TRBJ2-3, with TRBD2 matching 7 bases. The DNA for the CDR3 is TGCAGTGCTAGTATCCTAGCGGTCACAGATACGCAGTATTTT. The encoded protein is CSASILAVTDTQYF.